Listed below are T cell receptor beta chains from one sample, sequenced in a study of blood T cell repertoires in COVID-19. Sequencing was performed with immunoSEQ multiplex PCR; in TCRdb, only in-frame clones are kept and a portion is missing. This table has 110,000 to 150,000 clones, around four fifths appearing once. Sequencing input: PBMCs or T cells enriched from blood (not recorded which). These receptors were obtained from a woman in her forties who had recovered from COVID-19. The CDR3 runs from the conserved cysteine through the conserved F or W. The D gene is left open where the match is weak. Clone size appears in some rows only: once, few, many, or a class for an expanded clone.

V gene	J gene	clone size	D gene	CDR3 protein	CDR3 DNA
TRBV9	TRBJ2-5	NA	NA	CASSVAGMLEGTQYF	TGTGCCAGCAGCGTAGCCGGGATGCTAGAGGGGACCCAGTACTTC
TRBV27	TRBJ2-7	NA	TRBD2	CASSYLAGEQYF	TGTGCCAGCAGTTATCTAGCGGGCGAGCAGTACTTC
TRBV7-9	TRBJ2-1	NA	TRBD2	CASSLALTSGYNEQFF	TGTGCCAGCAGCTTAGCGCTCACTAGCGGCTACAATGAGCAGTTCTTC
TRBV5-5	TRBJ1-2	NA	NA	CASSPDSHYGYTF	TGTGCCAGCAGCCCGGACAGCCACTATGGCTACACCTTC
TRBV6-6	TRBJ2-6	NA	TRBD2	CASSQQGGGSGANVLTF	TGTGCCAGCAGTCAACAAGGCGGGGGCTCTGGGGCCAACGTCCTGACTTTC
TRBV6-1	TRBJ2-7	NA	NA	CASSEGHREGEQYF	TGTGCCAGCAGTGAAGGGCACAGGGAGGGCGAGCAGTACTTC
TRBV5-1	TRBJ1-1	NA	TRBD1	CASSFETGYNEAFF	TGCGCCAGCAGCTTCGAGACAGGGTATAATGAAGCTTTCTTT
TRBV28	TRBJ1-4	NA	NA	CASSRVGEKLFF	TGTGCCAGCAGCAGGGTAGGCGAAAAACTGTTTTTT
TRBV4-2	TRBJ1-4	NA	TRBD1	CASSQDGTENEKLFF	TGTGCCAGCAGCCAGGACGGGACAGAGAATGAAAAACTGTTTTTT
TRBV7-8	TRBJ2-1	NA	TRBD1	CASSHRGPYNEQFF	TGTGCCAGCAGCCACAGGGGGCCTTACAATGAGCAGTTCTTC
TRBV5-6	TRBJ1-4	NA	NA	CASSRTVNEKLFF	TGTGCCAGCAGCCGGACAGTCAATGAAAAACTGTTTTTT
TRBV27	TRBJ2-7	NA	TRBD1	CASRLGAGQGNEQYF	TGTGCCAGCAGGCTAGGGGCGGGACAGGGTAACGAGCAGTACTTC
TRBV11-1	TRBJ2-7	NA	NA	CASSRLGIAYEQYF	TGTGCCAGCAGCAGACTAGGAATCGCCTACGAGCAGTACTTC
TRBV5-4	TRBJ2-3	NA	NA	CASSPLPTAAVDTQYF	TGTGCCAGCAGCCCTCTCCCGACTGCAGCGGTTGATACGCAGTATTTT
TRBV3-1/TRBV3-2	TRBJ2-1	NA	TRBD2	CASSQSGLANNEQFF	TGTGCCAGCAGCCAGTCGGGACTAGCTAACAATGAGCAGTTCTTC
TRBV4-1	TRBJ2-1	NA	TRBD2	CASSQVPGGLRNEQFF	TGCGCCAGCAGCCAAGTCCCGGGAGGGCTCCGCAATGAGCAGTTCTTC
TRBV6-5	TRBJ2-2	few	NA	CASSYRLSTGELFF	TGTGCCAGCAGTTATAGACTTTCCACCGGGGAGCTGTTTTTT
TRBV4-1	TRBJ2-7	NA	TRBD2	CASSQDASGMSYEQYF	TGCGCCAGCAGCCAAGATGCTAGCGGGATGTCCTACGAGCAGTACTTC
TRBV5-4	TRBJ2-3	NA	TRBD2	CASSVTGTSGREGTDTQYF	TGTGCCAGCAGCGTGACCGGGACTAGCGGGAGAGAGGGCACAGATACGCAGTATTTT
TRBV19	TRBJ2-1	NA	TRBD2	CASSRDVSGILDEQFF	TGTGCCAGTAGTAGGGACGTTAGCGGGATACTGGATGAGCAGTTCTTC
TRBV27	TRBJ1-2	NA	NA	CASSLSQSTYGYTF	TGTGCCAGCAGTTTATCCCAATCCACATATGGCTACACCTTC
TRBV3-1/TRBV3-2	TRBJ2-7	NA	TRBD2	CASSPGLVANEQYF	TGTGCCAGCAGCCCTGGACTAGTAGCGAACGAGCAGTACTTC
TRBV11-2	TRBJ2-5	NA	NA	CASSARTNQETQYF	TGTGCCAGCAGCGCCCGGACTAACCAAGAGACCCAGTACTTC
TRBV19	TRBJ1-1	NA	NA	CASSTTENTEAFF	TGTGCCAGTAGTACCACAGAGAACACTGAAGCTTTCTTT
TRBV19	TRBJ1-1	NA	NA	CASSIGRANTEAFF	TGTGCCAGTAGTATCGGCAGGGCTAACACTGAAGCTTTCTTT
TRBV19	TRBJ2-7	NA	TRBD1	CASSPQGGSAYEQYF	TGTGCCAGTAGTCCACAGGGGGGTTCGGCCTACGAGCAGTACTTC
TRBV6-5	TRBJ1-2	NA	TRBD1	CATGQEVNYGYTF	TGTGCCACGGGACAGGAGGTTAACTATGGCTACACCTTC
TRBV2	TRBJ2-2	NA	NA	CASRLQGSTGELFF	TGTGCCAGCAGATTACAGGGATCCACCGGGGAGCTGTTTTTT
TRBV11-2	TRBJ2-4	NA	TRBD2	CASSLGLAGDPKNIQYF	TGTGCCAGCAGCTTGGGACTAGCGGGAGACCCCAAAAACATTCAGTACTTC
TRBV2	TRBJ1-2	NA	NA	CASSALGAQDGYTF	TGTGCCAGCAGTGCTTTGGGGGCTCAGGATGGCTACACCTTC
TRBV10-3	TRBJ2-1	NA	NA	CAISGGRGTTDEQFF	TGTGCCATCAGTGGTGGCAGGGGTACGACGGATGAGCAGTTCTTC
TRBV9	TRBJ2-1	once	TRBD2	CASSVETSLGEQFF	TGTGCCAGCAGCGTAGAGACTAGCCTAGGGGAGCAGTTCTTC
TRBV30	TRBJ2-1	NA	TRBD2	CAWSRTRTSGRSNEQFF	TGTGCCTGGAGCAGGACTCGGACTAGCGGGAGAAGTAATGAGCAGTTCTTC
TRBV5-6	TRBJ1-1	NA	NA	CASSPITGNTEAFF	TGTGCCAGCAGCCCAATTACAGGGAACACTGAAGCTTTCTTT
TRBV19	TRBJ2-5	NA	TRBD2	CASSILRGGFETQYF	TGTGCCAGTAGTATACTCCGGGGGGGGTTTGAGACCCAGTACTTC
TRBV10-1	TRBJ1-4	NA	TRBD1	CASSGRQGQGTATNEKLFF	TGCGCCAGCAGTGGTCGACAGGGGCAAGGGACGGCAACTAATGAAAAACTGTTTTTT
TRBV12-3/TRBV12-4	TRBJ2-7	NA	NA	CASRPGQTYEQYF	TGTGCCAGCAGACCAGGACAGACCTACGAGCAGTACTTC
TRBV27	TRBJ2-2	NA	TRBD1	CASRLRIGTANTGELFF	TGTGCCAGCAGGCTACGTATCGGGACAGCGAACACCGGGGAGCTGTTTTTT
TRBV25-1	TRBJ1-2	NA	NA	CASSGGRRVSRYGYTF	TGTGCCAGCAGTGGGGGGCGCCGGGTATCGAGATATGGCTACACCTTC
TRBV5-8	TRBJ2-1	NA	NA	CASSFSVGTYNEQFF	TGTGCCAGCAGCTTTTCCGTTGGGACTTACAATGAGCAGTTCTTC
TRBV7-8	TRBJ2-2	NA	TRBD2	CASSPGLAGGELFF	TGTGCCAGCAGCCCCGGACTAGCGGGCGGGGAGCTGTTTTTT
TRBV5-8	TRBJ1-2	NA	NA	CASSPIDGSGAFNYGYTF	TGTGCCAGCAGCCCGATAGACGGGTCAGGGGCTTTTAACTATGGCTACACCTTC
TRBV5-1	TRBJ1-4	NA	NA	CASSPEPSRGGANEKLFF	TGCGCCAGCAGCCCGGAGCCGAGCCGGGGGGGTGCAAATGAAAAACTGTTTTTT
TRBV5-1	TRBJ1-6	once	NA	CASSVRTRGSYNSPLHF	TGCGCCAGCAGCGTACGTACCAGGGGCTCCTATAATTCACCCCTCCACTTT
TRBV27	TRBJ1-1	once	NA	CASGSPRDTEAFF	TGTGCCAGCGGATCCCCTCGGGACACTGAAGCTTTCTTT
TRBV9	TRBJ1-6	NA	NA	CASSVGENNSPLHF	TGTGCCAGCAGCGTGGGAGAGAATAATTCACCCCTCCACTTT
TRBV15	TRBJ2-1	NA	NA	CATSREDIHEQFF	TGTGCCACCAGCAGAGAGGACATCCATGAGCAGTTCTTC
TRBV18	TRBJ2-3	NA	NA	CASSPTPGSTDTQYF	TGTGCCAGCTCACCAACGCCGGGGAGCACAGATACGCAGTATTTT
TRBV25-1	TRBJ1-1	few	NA	CASSGRLEAFF	TGTGCCAGCAGTGGGCGGCTCGAAGCTTTCTTT
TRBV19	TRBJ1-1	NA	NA	CASSIEMDSEAFF	TGTGCCAGTAGTATAGAGATGGACTCTGAAGCTTTCTTT
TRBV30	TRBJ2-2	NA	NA	CARSVGVNTGELFF	TGTGCCCGGAGTGTCGGGGTTAACACCGGGGAGCTGTTTTTT
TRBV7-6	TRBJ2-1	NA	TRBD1	CASSNRTGALVLGQFF	TGTGCCAGCAGCAACAGAACAGGGGCGCTCGTTCTAGGGCAGTTCTTC